This entry features one T cell receptor beta chain sequence. Its antigen is still unknown. The sample belongs to a study of T-cell memory formation after mild COVID-19. Study-wide results and caveats: Clones that contracted from day 15 to 85 were balanced CD4/CD8, while later expanders leaned CD4+. There was no confirmation that second-wave clones peaking on day 37 were SARS-CoV-2 specific. Shrinking CD4+ clones resided mostly in CM and EM, and CD8+ ones in EMRA.

It was 5'RACE with constant-segment primers that produced the TCR alpha and TCR beta cDNA libraries, which carried sample barcodes and UMIs. TCRdb redid the calling of the 5' RACE reads with MiXCR, one entry per CDR3 protein. The sample carries fewer than 350,000 distinct CDR3 sequences, approximately 8.4% recorded once. This TCR came from a man aged 18 to 30 who had mild COVID-19 (a few samples of this study predate the infection). Cell type and time point are not known. Sequenced sample: PBMCs or a T cell subset sorted from them (not recorded which).

CDR3 sequence reads: CASSEAPSGGYEQYV. The CDR3 DNA is TGTGCCAGCAGTGAAGCTCCAAGCGGGGGCTACGAGCAGTACGTC. The chain is built from TRBV6-1 and TRBJ2-7; TRBD2 matches at 8 bases. Trimming cost V 0 bases and J 3 bases; bases outside gene matches: 4. Germline assignment: CDR1 MNHNS and CDR2 SASEGT. The CDR3 sequence is 15 residues long.